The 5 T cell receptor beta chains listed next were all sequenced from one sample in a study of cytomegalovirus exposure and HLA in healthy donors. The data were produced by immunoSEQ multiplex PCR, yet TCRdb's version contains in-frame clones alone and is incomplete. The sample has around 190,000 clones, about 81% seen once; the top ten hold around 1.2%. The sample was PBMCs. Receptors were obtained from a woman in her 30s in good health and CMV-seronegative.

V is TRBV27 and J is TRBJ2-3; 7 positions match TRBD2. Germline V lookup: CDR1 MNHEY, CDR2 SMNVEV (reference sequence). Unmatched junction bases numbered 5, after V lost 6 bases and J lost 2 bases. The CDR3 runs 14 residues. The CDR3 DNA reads TGTGCCAGCAGACCAGCGGGAAACACAGATACGCAGTATTTT. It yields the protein CASRPAGNTDTQYF.

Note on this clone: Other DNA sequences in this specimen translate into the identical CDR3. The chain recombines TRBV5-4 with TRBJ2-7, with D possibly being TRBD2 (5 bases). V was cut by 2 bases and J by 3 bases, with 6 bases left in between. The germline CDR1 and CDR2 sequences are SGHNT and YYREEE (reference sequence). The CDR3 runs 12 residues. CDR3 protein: CASSFRGYEQYF. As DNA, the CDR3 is TGTGCCAGCAGCTTTCGGGGCTACGAGCAGTACTTC.

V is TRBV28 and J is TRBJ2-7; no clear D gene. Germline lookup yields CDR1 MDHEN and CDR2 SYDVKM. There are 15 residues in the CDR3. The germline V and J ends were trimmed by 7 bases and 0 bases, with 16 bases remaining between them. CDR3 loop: CASNLLHAASYEQYF. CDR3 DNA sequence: TGTGCCAGCAATCTACTCCATGCTGCCTCCTACGAGCAGTACTTC. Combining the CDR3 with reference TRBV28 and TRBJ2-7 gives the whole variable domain DVKVTQSSRYLVKRTGEKVFLECVQDMDHENMFWYRQDPGLGLRLIYFSYDVKMKEKGDIPEGYSVSREKKERFSLILESASTNQTSMYLCASNLLHAASYEQYFGPGTRLTVT.

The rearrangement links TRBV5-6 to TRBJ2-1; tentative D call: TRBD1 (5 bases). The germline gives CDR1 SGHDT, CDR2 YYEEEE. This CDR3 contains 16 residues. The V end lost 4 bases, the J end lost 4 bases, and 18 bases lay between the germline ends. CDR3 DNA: TGTGCCAGCAGCGCCCCGCACTTAACAGGATACAATGAGCAGTTCTTC. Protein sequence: CASSAPHLTGYNEQFF.

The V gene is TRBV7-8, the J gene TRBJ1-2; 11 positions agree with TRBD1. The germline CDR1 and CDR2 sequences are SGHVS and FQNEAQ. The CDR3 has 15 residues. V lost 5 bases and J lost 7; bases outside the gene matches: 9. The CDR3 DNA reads TGTGCCAGCAGCCCGATGGGACAGGGGGATGGTGGCTACACCTTC. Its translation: CASSPMGQGDGGYTF.